This T cell receptor beta chain was obtained from a study of Graves' ophthalmopathy and Graves' hyperthyroidism. The TCR beta CDR3 regions underwent amplification from RNA transcripts. After a first-round RT-PCR with HTBI primers, a second-round multiplex PCR was run. TCRdb re-analysed the multiplex PCR reads in MiXCR, keeping a single row per CDR3 protein. The table shows roughly 700,000 distinct CDR3 sequences, with roughly 40% occurring only once. V was pared by 2 bases and J by 5 bases, with 7 bases between. Germline V CDR1 and CDR2: LNHNV, YYDKDF (reference sequence). The CDR3 runs 13 residues. Sequenced input: peripheral blood. The receptor was derived from an adult man with Graves' ophthalmopathy. The rearrangement uses TRBV15 and TRBJ2-1; D ambiguous. The CDR3 nucleotides read TGTGCCACCAGCAGACACCAGGACAATGAGCAGTTCTTC. Amino acid sequence: CATSRHQDNEQFF.